This entry lists 16 T cell receptor beta chains sequenced from one sample in a study of T cells expressing NK-cell markers. TCRdb reanalyzed the 5' RACE reads and collapses them to one entry per CDR3 protein, without DNA. This table lists around 550,000 distinct CDR3 sequences. Sequenced input: blood T cells: a sorted CD56 or NKG2C T cell subset, CD4+ or CD8+ T cells, or bulk PBMC T cells (not recorded which). The receptors originated from a man between 18 and 29 years old in good health.

The chain uses TRBV12-3 or TRBV12-4 and TRBJ2-2; checking the TCRdb D call of TRBD2 is not possible without DNA. The CDR3 consists of 14 residues. CDR3 amino acids: CASSFWEAAGELFF.

The chain uses TRBV20-1 and TRBJ1-5; TCRdb selects TRBD1, and the lack of DNA leaves this call unchecked. The germline CDR1 and CDR2 sequences are DFQATT and SNEGSKA (reference sequence). The CDR3 extends over 15 amino acids. CDR3 amino acids: CSARDGQIGDQPQHF.

This rearrangement joins TRBV7-8 to TRBJ1-4. The germline V gene has CDR1 SGHVS and CDR2 FQNEAQ. The CDR3 spans 14 residues. CDR3 in amino acids: CASSLVRSNEKLFF.

The J gene is TRBJ2-3, the V gene TRBV20-1. The CDR3 length is 11 residues. CDR1 is DFQATT, CDR2 SNEGSKA, per germline (reference sequence). CDR3 residues: CSASSRYTQYF.

CDR3 residues: CASSQLDGELFF. This chain uses TRBV4-3 with TRBJ2-2. The length of the CDR3 is 12 residues. Germline loops: CDR1 LGHNA, CDR2 YSLEER.

The chain employs TRBV11-2 and TRBJ2-7; TCRdb's D call of TRBD2 is untestable without DNA. Germline V CDR1 and CDR2: SGHAT, FQNNGV. The CDR3 length is 15 residues. CDR3: CASSLLAKRSPEQYF.

The J gene is TRBJ2-1, the V gene TRBV11-2; the TRBD2 assignment by TCRdb is unverifiable without DNA. The V gene's germline CDR1 is SGHAT and CDR2 FQNNGV. This CDR3 is 18 amino acids long. CDR3: CASSSPRGGGPVNNEQFF.

V is TRBV11-1 and J is TRBJ2-5. The CDR3 contains 11 residues. Germline CDR1 is SGHAT and CDR2 is FQDESV (reference sequence). The CDR3 loop reads CASSGTETQYF.

The chain couples TRBV5-1 to TRBJ2-2; without DNA, the TCRdb call of TRBD1 cannot be checked. From germline, CDR1 is SGHRS and CDR2 YFSETQ. The CDR3 spans 16 residues. This chain's CDR3 is CASSLGAQRGTGELFF.

V and J are TRBV6-1 and TRBJ2-2; TCRdb picks TRBD2, but there is no DNA to check that call. The CDR3 spans 13 residues. Germline V gene lookup returns CDR1 MNHNS and CDR2 SASEGT. The CDR3 loop is CASKTSLSGELFF.

J is TRBJ2-3 and V is TRBV5-5; TCRdb's assignment of TRBD2 cannot be checked, as there is no DNA. Germline loops: CDR1 SGHKS, CDR2 YYEKEE (reference sequence). The CDR3 has 13 amino acids. Here the CDR3 reads CASSFPIGTSEYF.

The V gene is TRBV2, the J gene TRBJ2-1; TCRdb lists TRBD1, though no DNA is available to test this call. The CDR3 runs to 11 residues. CDR1 SNHLY and CDR2 FYNNEI come from the germline V gene. The CDR3 spells CASSSPYEQFF. The complete variable domain, with remaining parts taken from reference TRBV2 and TRBJ2-1, reads EPEVTQTPSHQVTQMGQEVILRCVPISNHLYFYWYRQILGQKVEFLVSFYNNEISEKSEIFDDQFSVERPDGSNFTLKIRSTKLEDSAMYFCASSSPYEQFFGPGTRLTVL.

The chain recombines TRBV2 with TRBJ2-1; TCRdb picks TRBD1, but there is no DNA to check that call. The CDR3 loop spans 16 amino acids. CDR1 is SNHLY, CDR2 FYNNEI, per germline. The CDR3 sequence: CASSAGSLSSYNEQFF.

V is TRBV12-3 or TRBV12-4 and J is TRBJ2-5; the D call of TRBD1 rests on TCRdb alone, since no DNA is present to check it. The CDR3 consists of 12 residues. The chain's CDR3 is CASIGDAGTQYF.

This sequence joins TRBV10-3 and TRBJ2-5; the D call of TRBD2 rests on TCRdb alone, since no DNA is present to check it. The CDR3 runs to 16 residues. Germline lookup yields CDR1 ENHRY and CDR2 SYGVKD. The CDR3 sequence is CAISEASGRLGETQYF.

V and J are TRBV4-1 and TRBJ1-3. CDR1 MGHRA and CDR2 YSYEKL come from the germline V gene. This CDR3 comprises 15 residues. CDR3 residues: CASSPIPSAGNTIYF.